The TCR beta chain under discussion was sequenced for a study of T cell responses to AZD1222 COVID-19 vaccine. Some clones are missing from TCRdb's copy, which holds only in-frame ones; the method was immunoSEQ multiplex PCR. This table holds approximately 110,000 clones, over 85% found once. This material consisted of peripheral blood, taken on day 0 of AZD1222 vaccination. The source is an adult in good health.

The CDR3 DNA reads TGTGCCAGCAGTCTAATCCGACAGGGGGCGAACACCGGGGAGCTGTTTTTT. The encoded protein is CASSLIRQGANTGELFF. V and J are TRBV6-6 and TRBJ2-2; 9 nucleotides align to TRBD1. Trimming removed 5 bases from V and 0 bases from J; junction bases left unmatched: 7. The CDR3 contains 17 residues. The V gene's germline CDR1 is MNHNY and CDR2 SVGAGI (reference sequence).